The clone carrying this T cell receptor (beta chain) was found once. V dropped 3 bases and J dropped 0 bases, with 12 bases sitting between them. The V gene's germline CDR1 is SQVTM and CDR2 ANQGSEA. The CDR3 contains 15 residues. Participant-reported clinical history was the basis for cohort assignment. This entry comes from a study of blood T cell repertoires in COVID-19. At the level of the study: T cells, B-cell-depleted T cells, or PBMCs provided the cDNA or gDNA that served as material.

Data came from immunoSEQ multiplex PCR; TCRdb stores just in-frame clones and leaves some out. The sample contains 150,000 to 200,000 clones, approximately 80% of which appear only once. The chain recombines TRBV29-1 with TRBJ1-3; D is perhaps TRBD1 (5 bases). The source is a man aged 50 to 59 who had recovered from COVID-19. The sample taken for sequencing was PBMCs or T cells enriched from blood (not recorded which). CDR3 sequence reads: CSVEKGLTSGNTIYF. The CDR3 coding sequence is TGCAGCGTTGAGAAGGGACTGACCTCTGGAAACACCATATATTTT. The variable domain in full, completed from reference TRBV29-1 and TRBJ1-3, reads SAVISQKPSRDICQRGTSLTIQCQVDSQVTMMFWYRQQPGQSLTLIATANQGSEATYESGFVIDKFPISRPNLTFSTLTVSNMSPEDSSIYLCSVEKGLTSGNTIYFGEGSWLTVV.